The T cell receptor (beta chain) under discussion was sequenced for a study of PD-1 blockade in classical Hodgkin lymphoma. Study results and limitations: Newly diagnosed patients had baseline TCR diversity that was reportedly lower than that of healthy donors.

Described time point: cycle 4 day 1 (C4D1), after five to seven weeks of nivolumab. Every patient had relapsed following autologous stem cell transplantation, and cohorts differed in brentuximab vedotin exposure. Points on this clone: The antigen is not known.

Using immunoSEQ multiplex PCR, the repertoire was profiled, and TCRdb retains in-frame clones only, with some absent. The sample yields roughly 17,000 clones, 83% seen once. This CDR3 is built from 15 residues. V trimming: 5 bases; J trimming: 8 bases; junction bases outside the gene matches: 9. CDR1 SEHNR and CDR2 FQNEAQ come from the germline V gene (reference sequence). This TCR was recovered from a human donor with classical Hodgkin lymphoma. This chain uses TRBV7-9 with TRBJ1-4; 9 positions match TRBD1. Material: peripheral blood mononuclear cells (PBMCs), obtained before the fourth cycle of nivolumab. Written as DNA, the CDR3 is TGTGCCAGCAGCCCCGGGACAGGGCGTGTAGAAAAACTGTTTTTT. It is translated as CASSPGTGRVEKLFF.